The T cell receptor beta chain described here comes from a study of Graves' ophthalmopathy and Graves' hyperthyroidism. Study information: Investigators collected peripheral blood at initial diagnosis, before any treatment was given.

The table lists this clonotype with many counts. Transcripts of RNA were the source for amplifying TCR beta CDR3 regions. First-round RT-PCR relied on HTBI primers, and a second-round multiplex PCR came next. A single record per CDR3 protein comes from TCRdb applying MiXCR to the multiplex PCR reads. The repertoire holds 300,000 to 400,000 distinct CDR3 sequences, roughly 17% seen once, with about 12% in the top ten. Per germline, CDR1 SGHRS and CDR2 YFSETQ. The V and J ends lost 4 bases and 8 bases respectively, with 12 bases between them. This CDR3 has 12 amino acids. This chain joins TRBV5-1 and TRBJ1-2, with D possibly being TRBD1 (6 bases). The source is an adult man with Graves' ophthalmopathy. The sequencing sample was made of peripheral blood. The CDR3 spells CASSPDQGGYTF. The CDR3 region has the DNA TGCGCCAGCAGCCCCGACCAGGGGGGCTACACCTTC.